What follows are 30 T cell receptor beta chains derived from one specimen sequenced in a study of blood T cell repertoires in COVID-19. Some clones are missing from TCRdb's copy, which holds only in-frame ones; the method was immunoSEQ multiplex PCR. The sample gives 85,000 to 110,000 clones, 84% of which show up once; 9.5% to 15% is in the top ten. Input material: peripheral blood. The source of these receptors is a human donor in a cohort sampled during active COVID-19.

The chain has TRBV11-2 and TRBJ1-1; D remains ambiguous. Per the germline V gene, CDR1 is SGHAT and CDR2 is FQNNGV. The CDR3 consists of 15 residues. V was cut by 5 bases and J by 3 bases, with 16 bases left in between. CDR3 region: CASSHPGRGDTEAFF. The CDR3 DNA reads as TGTGCCAGCAGCCACCCCGGTAGAGGAGACACTGAAGCTTTCTTT.

This clone showed up just once. The CDR3 nucleotides are TGTGCCAGCAGTGAAGATACTCGGGGCCAGGGGGCTTTCTTT. Translation gives CASSEDTRGQGAFF. The chain carries TRBV2 and TRBJ1-1; tentatively, D is TRBD1 (6 bases). The CDR3 totals 14 residues. Between the trimmed V and J ends, which lost 1 base and 11 bases, there was a span of 17 bases. Germline-derived CDR1 and CDR2 are SNHLY and FYNNEI. The full variable domain, completed using reference TRBV2 and TRBJ1-1, is EPEVTQTPSHQVTQMGQEVILRCVPISNHLYFYWYRQILGQKVEFLVSFYNNEISEKSEIFDDQFSVERPDGSNFTLKIRSTKLEDSAMYFCASSEDTRGQGAFFGQGTRLTVV.

The sample holds one count of this clone. V and J are TRBV18 and TRBJ2-6, with D perhaps matching TRBD1 (5 bases). Germline CDR1 is KGHSH and CDR2 is LQKENI. Trimming pared 6 bases from V and 2 bases from J, leaving 5 bases between. This CDR3 contains 13 residues. The CDR3 DNA is TGTGCCAGCTCGGGGCCTGGGGCCAACGTCCTGACTTTC. It is translated as CASSGPGANVLTF.

The chain joins TRBV29-1 to TRBJ2-1; no clear D gene. Trimming left V 4 bases short and J 0 bases short, with 13 bases between. This CDR3 is built from 15 residues. Germline loops: CDR1 SQVTM, CDR2 ANQGSEA. The CDR3 spells CSVVSGLTSYNEQFF. As DNA, the CDR3 is TGCAGCGTTGTCAGTGGGCTAACCTCCTACAATGAGCAGTTCTTC.

The chain carries TRBV4-1 and TRBJ2-5; 7 bases are a match to TRBD2. Per the germline V gene, CDR1 is MGHRA and CDR2 is YSYEKL. The CDR3 extends over 14 amino acids. The junction had 4 bases not matched to a gene; V was cut back by 0 bases and J by 6 bases. CDR3 amino acids: CASSQDLAAKTQYF. CDR3 bases: TGCGCCAGCAGCCAAGATCTAGCGGCGAAGACCCAGTACTTC.

The chain uses TRBV4-2 and TRBJ1-5; D gene ambiguous. Germline V gives CDR1 LGHNA, CDR2 YNFKEQ. V lost 0 bases to trimming and J lost 7 bases, with 10 bases between them. The CDR3 totals 14 residues. The CDR3 sequence is CASSQDTGGQPQHF. In DNA, the CDR3 is TGTGCCAGCAGCCAAGATACTGGAGGGCAGCCCCAGCATTTT.

This clone was observed once. The chain combines TRBV19 with TRBJ1-6, with D unresolved. Germline lookup yields CDR1 LNHDA and CDR2 SQIVND (reference sequence). This CDR3 spans 14 amino acids. V shed 7 bases and J shed 11 bases, with 18 bases lying between them. The CDR3 sequence is CASKTRAGEAPLHF. CDR3 coding DNA: TGTGCCAGTAAAACGAGGGCCGGCGAGGCACCCCTCCACTTT.

This clone appeared a single time. The chain has TRBV10-1 and TRBJ2-3, with 10 bases identical to TRBD2. The CDR3 has 14 residues. Germline CDR1 and CDR2: WNHNN and SYGVQD (reference sequence). V lost 5 bases, J lost 5 bases, and 4 bases stayed unmatched. DNA of the CDR3: TGCGCCAGCAGTCCTAGCGGGGGAGTAGATACGCAGTATTTT. It translates to CASSPSGGVDTQYF.

The CDR3 DNA sequence: TGTGCCAGTAGTATATCTAGTGCAGGAAACACCATATATTTT. This gives the protein CASSISSAGNTIYF. This chain uses TRBV19 with TRBJ1-3; D call uncertain. The germline V and J ends were trimmed by 2 bases and 4 bases, with 9 bases remaining between them. This CDR3 contains 14 residues. CDR1 and CDR2 from the germline V gene are LNHDA and SQIVND (reference sequence).

The genes are TRBV5-1 and TRBJ2-1; D unresolved. V gave up 4 bases and J gave up 9 bases, with 14 bases separating them. This CDR3 is built from 13 residues. CDR1 and CDR2 from the germline V gene are SGHRS and YFSETQ. The DNA for the CDR3 is TGCGCCAGCAGCAAGGATCTAGTGGGTGAGCAGTTCTTC. As protein: CASSKDLVGEQFF.

The V gene is TRBV28, the J gene TRBJ1-4; maybe TRBD1 (5 bases). This CDR3 is built from 15 residues. Germline V CDR1 and CDR2: MDHEN, SYDVKM. Trimming pared 5 bases from V and 0 bases from J, leaving 10 bases between. This CDR3 reads CASSLQTATNEKLFF. The CDR3 DNA sequence: TGTGCCAGCAGTCTGCAGACAGCAACTAATGAAAAACTGTTTTTT.

V usage is TRBV5-1 and J usage is TRBJ2-3, with D tentatively TRBD1 (5 bases). V dropped 4 bases and J dropped 4 bases, with 13 bases sitting between them. The CDR3 runs to 14 residues. Germline CDR1 reads SGHRS; CDR2 reads YFSETQ. CDR3 protein: CASSIPGQPDTQYF. The CDR3 nucleotides read TGCGCCAGCAGCATACCTGGACAACCAGATACGCAGTATTTT.

V is TRBV6-5 and J is TRBJ2-7; D ambiguous. The CDR3 is 13 residues long. The germline CDR1 and CDR2 sequences are MNHEY and SVGAGI. With 2 bases removed from V and 1 base from J, the gap between germline ends came to 6 bases. The CDR3 reads CASSYRGSYEQYF. In DNA, the CDR3 is TGTGCCAGCAGTTACAGAGGTTCCTACGAGCAGTACTTC.

The chain has TRBV5-1 and TRBJ2-1; perhaps TRBD2 as D (5 bases). The V end lost 0 bases, the J end lost 0 bases, and 10 bases lay between the germline ends. The CDR3 contains 16 residues. Germline values: CDR1 SGHRS, CDR2 YFSETQ. CDR3: CASSLASGNSYNEQFF. The CDR3 DNA is TGCGCCAGCAGCTTGGCCTCGGGGAACTCCTACAATGAGCAGTTCTTC.

The chain combines TRBV19 with TRBJ2-7, with TRBD2 as a possible D gene (5 bases). V lost 1 base to trimming and J lost 1 base, with 11 bases between them. The CDR3 length is 15 residues. The germline V gene encodes CDR1 LNHDA and CDR2 SQIVND (reference sequence). The CDR3 loop reads CASSIAGSGSYEQYF. The CDR3 DNA reads as TGTGCCAGTAGTATAGCGGGATCGGGGTCCTACGAGCAGTACTTC.

The rearrangement joins TRBV6-5 to TRBJ1-1; 10 positions agree with TRBD1. V trimming: 7 bases; J trimming: 5 bases; junction bases outside the gene matches: 10. Germline V lookup: CDR1 MNHEY, CDR2 SVGAGI. The CDR3 is made up of 15 amino acids. CDR3 nucleotide sequence: TGTGCCAGCACCTCCGGGACAGGGGCGAGGACTGAAGCTTTCTTT. It yields the protein CASTSGTGARTEAFF.

The V call is TRBV11-2, the J call TRBJ1-3; D remains unclear. The germline V gene has CDR1 SGHAT and CDR2 FQNNGV. The CDR3 runs to 15 residues. Trimming left V 5 bases short and J 0 bases short, with 11 bases between. DNA for the CDR3: TGTGCCAGCAGCCCCTTCTCTTCCTCTGGAAACACCATATATTTT. This translates into CASSPFSSSGNTIYF.

The genes are TRBV4-2 and TRBJ2-5; 10 positions agree with TRBD2. Per the germline V gene, CDR1 is LGHNA and CDR2 is YNFKEQ. The CDR3 consists of 17 residues. V lost 1 base and J lost 5; bases outside the gene matches: 10. The DNA for the CDR3 is TGTGCCAGCAGCCAAGTAGCGGGGGGCCTTGGGAGGGAGACCCAGTACTTC. This encodes CASSQVAGGLGRETQYF.

The chain links TRBV21-1 to TRBJ1-1; the listed D gene, TRBD1, was not tested against the DNA. TRBV21-1 is a listed pseudogene. This CDR3 has 15 amino acids. The CDR3: CASSKANRVKTEAFF. The CDR3 DNA reads TGTGCCAGCAGCAAAGCGAACAGGGTAAAAACTGAAGCTTTCTTT.

V usage is TRBV7-2 and J usage is TRBJ1-6; D is uncertain. Germline V gene data show CDR1 as SGHTA and CDR2 as FQGNSA. Trimming took 2 bases from V and 5 from J, leaving 10 bases between them. This CDR3 has 15 amino acids. In DNA form, the CDR3 reads TGTGCCAGCAGCTTACAGGACTCAAATAATTCACCCCTCCACTTT. It codes for CASSLQDSNNSPLHF. Combining the CDR3 with reference TRBV7-2 and TRBJ1-6 gives the whole variable domain GAGVSQSPSNKVTEKGKDVELRCDPISGHTALYWYRQSLGQGLEFLIYFQGNSAPDKSGLPSDRFSAERTGGSVSTLTIQRTQQEDSAVYLCASSLQDSNNSPLHFGNGTRLTVT.

This chain uses TRBV3-1 (or the pseudogene TRBV3-2) with TRBJ2-5, with 10 bases lining up with TRBD2. The CDR3 runs to 16 residues. The V and J ends lost 3 bases and 4 bases, in that order; junction bases with no gene match: 8. Germline lookup yields CDR1 LGHDT and CDR2 YNNKEL (reference sequence). CDR3 DNA sequence: TGTGCCAGCAGCCACAGAAGCGGGGGGGGCTCAGAGACCCAGTACTTC. Translated, it gives CASSHRSGGGSETQYF.

The rearrangement uses TRBV21-1 and TRBJ1-1; TRBD1 is the table's D call and was not checked against the DNA. TRBV21-1 is given as a pseudogene. This CDR3 is built from 17 residues. The CDR3 region has the DNA TGTGCCAGCAGCAAAGGTACAGGGCCAGGCTTGAACACTGAAGCTTTCTTT. Its protein product is CASSKGTGPGLNTEAFF.

This chain connects TRBV28 to TRBJ1-2, with 7 positions matching TRBD1. CDR3 length: 12 amino acids. J lost 8 bases, V lost 9 bases, and 9 bases had no gene match. Germline lookup yields CDR1 MDHEN and CDR2 SYDVKM. The CDR3 protein is CASSGQEYGYTF. In DNA form, the CDR3 reads TGTGCCAGTAGTGGACAGGAATACGGCTACACCTTC.

The chain uses TRBV19 and TRBJ1-2; 7 bases line up with TRBD1. This CDR3 has 16 amino acids. Germline V lookup: CDR1 LNHDA, CDR2 SQIVND (reference sequence). V shed 5 bases, J shed 2 bases, and the junction held 11 bases outside the gene matches. CDR3 nucleotide sequence: TGTGCCAGTAGTCCTAGGACAGGAGGGGCCAACTATGGCTACACCTTC. As protein: CASSPRTGGANYGYTF. The whole variable domain, filled in from reference TRBV19 and TRBJ1-2, reads DGGITQSPKYLFRKEGQNVTLSCEQNLNHDAMYWYRQDPGQGLRLIYYSQIVNDFQKGDIAEGYSVSREKKESFPLTVTSAQKNPTAFYLCASSPRTGGANYGYTFGSGTRLTVV.

This clone was seen a few times. The genes are TRBV21-1 and TRBJ1-2. TRBV21-1 is described as a pseudogene. The CDR3 totals 15 residues. The CDR3 DNA reads TGTGCCAGCAGCGGCGGGCCGGGAGGCAACTATGGCTACACCTTC. Amino acids: CASSGGPGGNYGYTF.

CDR3 protein: CASSYSGTAHGYTF. CDR3 nucleotide sequence: TGTGCCAGCAGTTACTCGGGGACAGCGCATGGCTACACCTTC. The chain uses TRBV6-6 and TRBJ1-2; TRBD1 agrees at 7 bases. Per the germline V gene, CDR1 is MNHNY and CDR2 is SVGAGI (reference sequence). The V and J ends lost 0 bases and 6 bases, in that order; junction bases with no gene match: 4. The CDR3 spans 14 residues.

This clone was seen just once. The chain links TRBV7-8 to TRBJ2-5; TRBD2 matches at 9 bases. CDR1 and CDR2 from the germline V gene are SGHVS and FQNEAQ. The V gene end was trimmed by 6 bases and the J gene end by 7 bases; junction bases not matched to a gene: 12. This CDR3 has 15 residues. The CDR3 DNA follows: TGTGCCAGCAGAATTAGCGGGGGCCCGAGAGTGACCCAGTACTTC. It codes for CASRISGGPRVTQYF.

The rearrangement joins TRBV11-2 to TRBJ1-1; TRBD1 agrees at 10 bases. Germline V gene lookup returns CDR1 SGHAT and CDR2 FQNNGV. J gave up 10 bases and V 4 bases, and 0 bases lay outside the gene matches. The CDR3 has 11 amino acids. DNA for the CDR3: TGTGCCAGCAGCTGGGACAGGGGAGCTTTCTTT. It is translated as CASSWDRGAFF.

This chain uses TRBV5-4 with TRBJ2-5; 8 nucleotides agree with TRBD1. CDR3 size: 14 residues. Germline lookup yields CDR1 SGHNT and CDR2 YYREEE (reference sequence). Trimming removed 4 bases from V and 5 bases from J; junction bases left unmatched: 7. The CDR3 DNA follows: TGTGCCAGCAGCAGAGCAGGGGGCCCGGAGACCCAGTACTTC. Translation: CASSRAGGPETQYF.

This chain links TRBV4-1 with TRBJ2-3, with 7 bases aligning to TRBD2. This CDR3 spans 19 amino acids. CDR1 MGHRA and CDR2 YSYEKL come from the germline V gene. Trimming took 2 bases from V and 6 from J; bases not matched to a gene: 20. CDR3 region: CASSQLPPGGRSFTDTQYF. CDR3 coding DNA: TGCGCCAGCAGCCAATTACCCCCGGGGGGACGTTCGTTCACTGATACGCAGTATTTT.